The T cell receptor (beta chain) under discussion was sequenced for a study of PD-1 blockade in classical Hodgkin lymphoma (dated by TCRdb to the early 2020s). Broadly, across the study: Nivolumab dosing was 3 mg/kg intravenously every 2 weeks, continuing until either disease progression or unacceptable toxicity. The study used CyTOF and TCR beta sequencing to define a peripheral blood immune signature of response to PD-1 blockade in classical Hodgkin lymphoma.

The Qiagen DNeasy kit was used to extract genomic DNA both from unsorted PBMCs and from the negatively selected CD4+ and CD8+ fractions. Using primers that anneal to V and J segments, immunoSEQ multiplex PCR amplified the TCR beta CDR3 regions. A synthetic immune receptor repertoire was used to minimize amplification bias, and remaining bias was computationally removed after sequencing. For the original study's pipeline: Repertoire diversity was quantified as the Shannon entropy index using custom Python scripts. Unsorted, CD4+ and CD8+ repertoires were analyzed separately, except in combined analyses where CD4+ and CD8+ sequences were merged in silico. A clone was considered expanded if an increase in frequency of at least 2-fold after treatment relative to C1D1 was found, and a pseudocount of 0.5 was applied to clones undetected at baseline. Clones with 0 or 1 copy at C1D1 were defined as singleton clones, while clones with 2 or more copies were defined as non-singleton clones. Clones expanded in unsorted samples were labelled as CD4+, CD8+ or unknown by matching protein sequences in sorted samples from the same patient. Diversity changes from C1D1 to C4D1 were tested in paired samples using Wilcoxon tests. TCRdb obtained this table from immuneACCESS and retained in-frame rearrangements with V and J assigned. These tables miss some clones; where compared with another copy, unresolved V genes account for less than half of the shortfall, and the remainder is unexplained. The V and J calls and clone size come from that table; D and trimming were worked out from the DNA. The sample has about 100,000 clones on record, approximately 83% of them singletons. Of the sample, 9.5% to 15% falls within the top ten clones.

The meaning of the sample's time point label: cycle 1 day 1 (C1D1), immediately before nivolumab initiation. Every trial patient had relapsed following autologous stem cell transplantation, and prior brentuximab vedotin exposure was what differed among cohorts A, B and C. The trial cohort was composed of about 53 patients with relapsed/refractory classical Hodgkin lymphoma, for whom complete response, partial response or progressive disease was recorded as best overall response. Single-agent nivolumab was administered to trial patients in the multi-cohort phase II CheckMate 205 trial. Best overall response was determined by an independent review committee according to the 2007 International Working Group response criteria. Trial PBMCs were obtained immediately prior to nivolumab initiation (C1D1) and on therapy at cycle 2 day 1 and cycle 4 day 1. Peripheral blood was collected in 8 mL Vacutainer Cell Preparation Tubes, from which PBMCs were isolated by centrifugation and then cryopreserved.

Details on this clone: No antigen is known for it. It has no much larger one-base neighbor in the sample; base qualities were not kept.

V is pruned by 5 bases and J by 2 bases, leaving 3 bases of the junction without a gene match. Measured from the cysteine to the phenylalanine, the CDR3 is 13 residues long. Just the 39-base CDR3 DNA is kept, in frame starting at base 1. For CDR1 and CDR2, the germline V gene (reference sequence) lists SGHNT and YYREEE. General findings and caveats noted by the study authors: The study covered only a single clinical trial cohort, and the causes of the repertoire differences, possibly disease activity or prior therapy, were still not defined. Newly diagnosed patients were reported to have lower baseline TCR diversity than healthy donors, and relapsed/refractory patients were reported to have lower baseline TCR diversity still. Diversity was lower in patients who began nivolumab less than 1 year after ASCT, so these patients were left out of later analyses to avoid confounding by immune reconstitution. Baseline diversity similar to that of newly diagnosed patients was observed in trial patients achieving complete response, whereas significantly lower diversity was observed in partial responders and progressors. By C4D1, a significant rise was seen in CD4+ TCR diversity but not in CD8+ TCR diversity (p=0.0027 vs p=0.16), and the rise was most apparent among complete responders (p=0.02).

The source is a human donor with classical Hodgkin lymphoma. The rearranged chain carries TRBV5-4 and TRBJ2-7; 8 central nucleotides agree with TRBD1. Material: peripheral blood mononuclear cells (PBMCs), obtained at baseline. CDR3 sequence: CASSWGQAYEQYF. The nucleotide sequence reads as follows: TGTGCCAGCAGTTGGGGACAGGCCTACGAGCAGTACTTC.